These 16 T cell receptor beta chains came from one sample sequenced in a study of technical replicates of blood from a few donors. The repertoire was sequenced with immunoSEQ multiplex PCR; TCRdb's copy has only in-frame clones and lacks some. Here the sample spans about 73,000 clones, 93% being singletons. Sequenced input: T cells isolated from PBMCs. The receptors were gathered from a human donor in good health.

The DNA of the CDR3 is TGTGCCAGCAGGTGGGGGGGCACCCCTACCTTTGAGCAGTACTTC. This encodes CASRWGGTPTFEQYF. V and J are TRBV28 and TRBJ2-7, with D possibly being TRBD2 (7 bases). The CDR3 contains 15 residues. The germline gives CDR1 MDHEN, CDR2 SYDVKM. Trimming took off 6 bases at V and 7 bases at J, with 22 bases between the two ends.

V is TRBV5-1 and J is TRBJ2-3; the D gene is possibly TRBD2 (6 bases). Looked up from germline, CDR1 is SGHRS and CDR2 is YFSETQ. The CDR3 is 17 residues long. Between the trimmed V and J ends, which lost 0 bases and 2 bases, there was a span of 16 bases. CDR3 protein: CASSLDGTFLITDTQYF. DNA for the CDR3: TGCGCCAGCAGCTTGGATGGGACTTTTCTTATCACAGATACGCAGTATTTT. Filled out from reference TRBV5-1 and TRBJ2-3, the complete variable domain reads KAGVTQTPRYLIKTRGQQVTLSCSPISGHRSVSWYQQTPGQGLQFLFEYFSETQRNKGNFPGRFSGRQFSNSRSEMNVSTLELGDSALYLCASSLDGTFLITDTQYFGPGTRLTVL.

The chain combines TRBV6-5 with TRBJ1-1, with D maybe TRBD1 (6 bases). The CDR3 contains 14 residues. Trimming stripped 4 bases from V and 1 base from J, with 10 bases between. Germline-derived CDR1 and CDR2 are MNHEY and SVGAGI. In nucleotides, the CDR3 is TGTGCCAGCAGTTCAGGGGAGAAGAACACTGAAGCTTTCTTT. It translates to CASSSGEKNTEAFF.

This chain uses TRBV27 with TRBJ2-1, with 10 bases fitting TRBD1. This CDR3 has 17 amino acids. CDR1 MNHEY and CDR2 SMNVEV come from the germline V gene (reference sequence). Trimming took 4 bases from V and 1 from J; bases not matched to a gene: 7. CDR3 nucleotide sequence: TGTGCCAGCAGTTCATTACCGGGACAGGGGTCCTACAATGAGCAGTTCTTC. The encoded protein is CASSSLPGQGSYNEQFF.

The chain employs TRBV6-5 and TRBJ1-5; D unresolved. Germline V gene lookup returns CDR1 MNHEY and CDR2 SVGAGI. V was pared by 10 bases and J by 0 bases, with 10 bases between. This CDR3 comprises 13 residues. Here the CDR3 DNA reads TGTGCCACCCAGAAGAATAGCAATCAGCCCCAGCATTTT. Amino acids: CATQKNSNQPQHF.

This chain uses TRBV5-6 with TRBJ2-1; TRBD2 matches at 8 bases. The CDR3 runs to 16 residues. Germline CDR1 SGHDT, CDR2 YYEEEE. J was trimmed by 2 bases and V by 4 bases; bases with no gene match: 8. CDR3: CASSPLSGSAYNEQFF. CDR3 nucleotides: TGTGCCAGCAGCCCTCTGAGCGGGAGTGCCTACAATGAGCAGTTCTTC.

The chain joins TRBV11-2 to TRBJ1-4, with D maybe TRBD1 (5 bases). The germline V gene encodes CDR1 SGHAT and CDR2 FQNNGV. The CDR3 loop spans 15 amino acids. Trimming removed 5 bases at V and 7 bases at J, with 17 bases between. The CDR3 DNA is TGTGCCAGCAGCGGACGTCAGGGAAAGGGTGAAAAACTGTTTTTT. Translating it yields CASSGRQGKGEKLFF.

This chain connects TRBV2 to TRBJ2-5; the D is unclear. The CDR3 loop spans 12 amino acids. The V end lost 7 bases, the J end lost 3 bases, and 9 bases lay between the germline ends. Germline CDR1 is SNHLY and CDR2 is FYNNEI. DNA of the CDR3: TGTGCCAGCATGCGCGGAAAAGAGACCCAGTACTTC. It codes for CASMRGKETQYF. Looking up the rest from reference TRBV2 and TRBJ2-5 gives the full variable domain: EPEVTQTPSHQVTQMGQEVILRCVPISNHLYFYWYRQILGQKVEFLVSFYNNEISEKSEIFDDQFSVERPDGSNFTLKIRSTKLEDSAMYFCASMRGKETQYFGPGTRLLVL.

The table lists this clone with a few counts. V usage is TRBV2 and J usage is TRBJ1-6; no definite D call. Trimming pared 3 bases from V and 6 bases from J, leaving 6 bases between. Germline V gene sequence: CDR1 SNHLY, CDR2 FYNNEI. The CDR3 has 13 residues. The CDR3 reads CASSEEGNSPLHF. CDR3 DNA: TGTGCCAGCAGTGAGGAGGGTAATTCACCCCTCCACTTT. Using reference TRBV2 and TRBJ1-6 for the parts outside the CDR3, the full variable domain is EPEVTQTPSHQVTQMGQEVILRCVPISNHLYFYWYRQILGQKVEFLVSFYNNEISEKSEIFDDQFSVERPDGSNFTLKIRSTKLEDSAMYFCASSEEGNSPLHFGNGTRLTVT.

This chain joins TRBV7-6 and TRBJ2-5; 10 nucleotides align to TRBD1. J lost 2 bases, V lost 1 base, and 10 bases had no gene match. The germline gives CDR1 SGHVS, CDR2 FNYEAQ. The CDR3 contains 18 residues. This chain's CDR3 is CASSLVLRGDRGQETQYF. The CDR3 DNA reads as TGTGCCAGCAGCTTAGTGCTAAGGGGGGACAGGGGACAAGAGACCCAGTACTTC.

The V call is TRBV5-6, the J call TRBJ2-6; D possibly corresponds to TRBD2 (6 bases). Trimming left V 1 base short and J 2 bases short, with 13 bases between. This CDR3 is 17 amino acids long. Germline V gene lookup returns CDR1 SGHDT and CDR2 YYEEEE. CDR3 DNA: TGTGCCAGCAGCTTGTGGGCGGGGAAGGCTGGGGCCAACGTCCTGACTTTC. Amino acids: CASSLWAGKAGANVLTF.

The V call is TRBV19, the J call TRBJ1-1; possible D gene TRBD1, 6 bases. Germline values: CDR1 LNHDA, CDR2 SQIVND (reference sequence). The V gene lost 5 bases and the J gene lost 4 bases, with 17 bases spanning the gap. The CDR3 spans 15 residues. CDR3: CASSQRSGVGTEAFF. Written as DNA, the CDR3 is TGTGCCAGTAGTCAACGATCAGGGGTGGGCACTGAAGCTTTCTTT.

The chain uses TRBV5-4 and TRBJ2-5, with TRBD2 identical over 9 bases. CDR3 length: 15 residues. The germline V gene encodes CDR1 SGHNT and CDR2 YYREEE (reference sequence). V lost 4 bases to trimming and J lost 5 bases; unmatched junction nucleotides: 9. The CDR3 DNA reads TGTGCCAGCAGCCCGGCGGCGGGGGGGCAGGAGACCCAGTACTTC. It encodes CASSPAAGGQETQYF.

The V call is TRBV7-9, the J call TRBJ2-5, with 8 positions matching TRBD1. This CDR3 contains 16 residues. From germline, CDR1 is SEHNR and CDR2 FQNEAQ (reference sequence). Trimming cost V 6 bases and J 4 bases; bases outside gene matches: 13. The CDR3 sequence: CASRQKPGQETETQYF. The CDR3 nucleotides read TGTGCCAGCAGACAGAAACCGGGACAGGAGACAGAGACCCAGTACTTC.

This clone was observed a handful of times. V is TRBV27 and J is TRBJ1-2, with TRBD1 matching 7 bases. This CDR3 has 15 amino acids. Germline CDR1 reads MNHEY; CDR2 reads SMNVEV (reference sequence). Trimming took 4 bases from V and 4 from J; bases not matched to a gene: 9. This CDR3 reads CASSSHRGAAYGYTF. The CDR3 nucleotides are TGTGCCAGCAGTTCGCACAGGGGTGCAGCCTATGGCTACACCTTC.

The V call is TRBV15, the J call TRBJ2-7, with TRBD1 matching over 7 bases. Per germline, CDR1 LNHNV and CDR2 YYDKDF (reference sequence). The CDR3 covers 17 residues. Losses at the gene ends were 4 bases for V and 3 bases for J; bases not matched to a gene: 15. The CDR3 loop reads CATSTHVDRTDYYEQYF. CDR3 bases: TGTGCCACCAGCACACATGTGGACAGGACAGACTACTACGAGCAGTACTTC.